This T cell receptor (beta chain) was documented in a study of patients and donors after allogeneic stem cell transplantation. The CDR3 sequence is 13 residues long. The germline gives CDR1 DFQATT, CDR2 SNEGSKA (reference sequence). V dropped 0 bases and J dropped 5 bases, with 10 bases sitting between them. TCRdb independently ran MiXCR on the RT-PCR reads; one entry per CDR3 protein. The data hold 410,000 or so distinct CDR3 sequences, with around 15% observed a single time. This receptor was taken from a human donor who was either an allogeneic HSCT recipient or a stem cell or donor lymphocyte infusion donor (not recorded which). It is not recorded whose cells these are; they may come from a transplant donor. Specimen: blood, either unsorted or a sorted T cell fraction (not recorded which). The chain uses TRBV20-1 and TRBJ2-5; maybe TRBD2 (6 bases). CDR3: CSARDTSSETQYF. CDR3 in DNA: TGCAGTGCTAGAGATACTAGCTCCGAGACCCAGTACTTC.